This TCR beta chain was sequenced during a study of T cell repertoires in cytomegalovirus infection. In the study overall: Public TCR beta signatures provided an indication of both CMV infection and a matching HLA type.

TCRdb processed the reads anew with MiXCR; each CDR3 protein has one entry. The sample contains hundreds of thousands of distinct CDR3 sequences, approximately 33% of which appear only once. The CDR3 sequence is 16 residues long. The ends lost 3 bases at V and 0 bases at J; junction bases unmatched: 4. The germline V gene encodes CDR1 MDHEN and CDR2 SYDVKM. As to this clonotype: Antigen: not known.

This TCR was recovered from a human donor in good health (CMV status not recorded). Some clones in this sample may be carry-over from other donors' samples. The material sequenced was cultured PBMCs, taken from culture after CMV antigen stimulation. This chain joins TRBV28 and TRBJ2-7; the match to TRBD2 covers 11 bases. The CDR3 nucleotides read TGTGCCAGCAGTTTCGGGACTAGCGGAACCTCCTACGAGCAGTACTTC. The encoded protein is CASSFGTSGTSYEQYF.